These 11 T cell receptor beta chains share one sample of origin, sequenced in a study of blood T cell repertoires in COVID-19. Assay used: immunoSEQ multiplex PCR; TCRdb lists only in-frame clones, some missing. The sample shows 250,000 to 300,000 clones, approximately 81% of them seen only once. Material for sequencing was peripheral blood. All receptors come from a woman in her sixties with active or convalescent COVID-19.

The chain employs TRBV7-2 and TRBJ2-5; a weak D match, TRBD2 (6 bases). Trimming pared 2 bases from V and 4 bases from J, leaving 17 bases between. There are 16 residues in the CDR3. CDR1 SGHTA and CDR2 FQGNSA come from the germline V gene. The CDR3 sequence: CASSLMGTGVGETQYF. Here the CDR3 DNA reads TGTGCCAGCAGCTTAATGGGGACGGGGGTCGGAGAGACCCAGTACTTC.

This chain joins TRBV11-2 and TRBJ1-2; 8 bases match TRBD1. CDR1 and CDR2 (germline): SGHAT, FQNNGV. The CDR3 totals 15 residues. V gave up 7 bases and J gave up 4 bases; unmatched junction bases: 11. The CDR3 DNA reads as TGTGCCAGCAATAGACAGGGGTGGGATCTCTATGGCTACACCTTC. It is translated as CASNRQGWDLYGYTF.

CDR3 sequence: CASSLDFSPTGQYF. CDR3 in DNA: TGTGCCAGCAGTTTGGATTTCTCCCCTACGGGGCAGTACTTC. The chain has TRBV7-2 and TRBJ2-7, with D uncertain. Trimming took off 6 bases at V and 9 bases at J, with 21 bases between the two ends. The CDR3 contains 14 residues. From germline, CDR1 is SGHTA and CDR2 FQGNSA.

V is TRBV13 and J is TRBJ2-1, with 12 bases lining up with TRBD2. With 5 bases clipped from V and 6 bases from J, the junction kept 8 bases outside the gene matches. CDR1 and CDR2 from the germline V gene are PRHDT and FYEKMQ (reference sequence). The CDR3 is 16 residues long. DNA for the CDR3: TGTGCCAGCAGCCGAACGACTAGCGGGGGACCCAATGAGCAGTTCTTC. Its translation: CASSRTTSGGPNEQFF.

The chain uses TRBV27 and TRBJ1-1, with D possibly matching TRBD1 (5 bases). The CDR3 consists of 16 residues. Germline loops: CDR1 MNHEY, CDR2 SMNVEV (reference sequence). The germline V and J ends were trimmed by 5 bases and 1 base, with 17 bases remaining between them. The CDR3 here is CASSPPRQRSNTEAFF. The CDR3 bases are TGTGCCAGCAGTCCGCCAAGACAGAGGTCGAACACTGAAGCTTTCTTT.

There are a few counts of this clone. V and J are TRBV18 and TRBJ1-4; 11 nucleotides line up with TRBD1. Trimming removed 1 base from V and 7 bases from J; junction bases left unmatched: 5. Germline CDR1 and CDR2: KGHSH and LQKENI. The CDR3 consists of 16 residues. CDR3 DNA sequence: TGTGCCAGCTCACCACGGACAGGGGGCGGGGGTGAAAAACTGTTTTTT. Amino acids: CASSPRTGGGGEKLFF.

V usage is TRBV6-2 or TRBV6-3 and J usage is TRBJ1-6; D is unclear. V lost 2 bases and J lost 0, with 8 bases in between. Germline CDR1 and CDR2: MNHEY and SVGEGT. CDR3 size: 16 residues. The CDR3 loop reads CASSYDIGSYNSPLHF. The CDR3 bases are TGTGCCAGCAGTTACGACATTGGCTCCTATAATTCACCCCTCCACTTT.

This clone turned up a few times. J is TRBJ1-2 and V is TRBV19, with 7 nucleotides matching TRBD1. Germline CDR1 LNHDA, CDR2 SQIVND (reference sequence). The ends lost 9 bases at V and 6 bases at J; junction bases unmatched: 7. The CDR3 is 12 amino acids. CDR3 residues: CASSGTANGYTF. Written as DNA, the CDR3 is TGTGCCAGCTCCGGGACAGCTAATGGCTACACCTTC.

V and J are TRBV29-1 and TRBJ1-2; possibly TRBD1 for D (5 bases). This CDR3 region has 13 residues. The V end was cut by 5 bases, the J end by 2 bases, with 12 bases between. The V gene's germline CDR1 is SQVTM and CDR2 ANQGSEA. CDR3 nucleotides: TGCAGCGTTCAGGGAGGAACAAACTATGGCTACACCTTC. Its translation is CSVQGGTNYGYTF.

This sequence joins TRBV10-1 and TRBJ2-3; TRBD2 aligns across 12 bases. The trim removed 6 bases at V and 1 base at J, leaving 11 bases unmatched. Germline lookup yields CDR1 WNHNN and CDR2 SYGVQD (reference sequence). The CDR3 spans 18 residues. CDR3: CASSRTSGAFGRTDTQYF. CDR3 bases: TGCGCCAGCAGCAGGACTAGCGGGGCCTTCGGTCGCACAGATACGCAGTATTTT.

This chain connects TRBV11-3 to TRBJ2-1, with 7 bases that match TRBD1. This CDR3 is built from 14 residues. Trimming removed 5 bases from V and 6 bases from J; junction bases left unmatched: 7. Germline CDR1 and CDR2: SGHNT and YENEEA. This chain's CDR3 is CASSDRERGNEQFF. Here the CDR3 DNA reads TGTGCCAGCAGCGACAGGGAAAGAGGCAATGAGCAGTTCTTC.